The 13 T cell receptor beta chains presented below share a single source sample, sequenced in a study of OX40 agonist ivuxolimab in advanced cancers. Measured with immunoSEQ multiplex PCR; TCRdb has only the in-frame clones, and not every one. Found here are under 80,000 clones, more than 70% of them singletons; the top ten hold 0.7% to 1%. Source: CD4+ or CD8+ T cells sorted from blood, taken in a trial of the OX40 agonist ivuxolimab. These receptors originate from an adult with an advanced solid tumor such as melanoma, head and neck, liver or kidney cancer.

The J gene is TRBJ2-7, the V gene TRBV11-2, with D perhaps matching TRBD2 (5 bases). The CDR3 is 16 residues long. Germline lookup yields CDR1 SGHAT and CDR2 FQNNGV. Trimming left V 3 bases short and J 2 bases short, with 17 bases between. The CDR3 sequence: CASSLQRRVPPYEQYF. The DNA of the CDR3 is TGTGCCAGCAGCTTGCAGAGGCGGGTCCCCCCCTACGAGCAGTACTTC.

The chain couples TRBV4-2 to TRBJ1-2; the D gene is possibly TRBD1 (6 bases). The germline V gene encodes CDR1 LGHNA and CDR2 YNFKEQ. V gave up 1 base and J gave up 7 bases, with 16 bases separating them. There are 15 residues in the CDR3. The CDR3 reads CASSQVAGGVGGYTF. CDR3 bases: TGTGCCAGCAGCCAAGTAGCTGGGGGCGTCGGTGGCTACACCTTC.

The chain joins TRBV6-6 to TRBJ1-5; a possible D gene is TRBD1 (6 bases). Trimming left V 5 bases short and J 1 base short, with 9 bases between. The CDR3 is 14 residues long. Per the germline V gene, CDR1 is MNHNY and CDR2 is SVGAGI (reference sequence). The CDR3 nucleotides are TGTGCCAGCAGTAGGACAGCGAGCAATCAGCCCCAGCATTTT. Residues: CASSRTASNQPQHF.

The V gene is TRBV2, the J gene TRBJ1-5, with 9 bases fitting TRBD1. V was pared by 4 bases and J by 6 bases, with 7 bases of the junction left unmatched. In germline, CDR1 is SNHLY, CDR2 FYNNEI. This CDR3 is built from 15 residues. CDR3 coding DNA: TGTGCCAGCAGTGGGGGACAGGGAATCTCTCAGCCCCAGCATTTT. Encoded protein: CASSGGQGISQPQHF.

The chain has TRBV5-1 and TRBJ2-3; 8 bases align to TRBD2. The germline V gene encodes CDR1 SGHRS and CDR2 YFSETQ. The CDR3 is 14 amino acids. J lost 3 bases, V lost 4 bases, and 4 bases had no gene match. The CDR3 sequence: CASSLQRETDTQYF. CDR3 DNA sequence: TGCGCCAGCAGCCTCCAGCGGGAGACAGATACGCAGTATTTT.

The CDR3 nucleotides read TGCGCCAGCAGCCTCCAACCGGGACTAGCGGGTACCCCCTACAATGAGCAGTTCTTC. Translation: CASSLQPGLAGTPYNEQFF. The rearrangement uses TRBV5-1 and TRBJ2-1; TRBD2 agrees at 12 bases. V shed 4 bases and J 2 bases; nucleotides not matched to a gene: 13. This CDR3 is 19 amino acids long. CDR1 is SGHRS and CDR2 is YFSETQ in the germline V gene.

V usage is TRBV5-1 and J usage is TRBJ2-5, with unresolved D. Between the trimmed V and J ends, which lost 4 bases and 4 bases, there was a span of 5 bases. Germline V CDR1 and CDR2: SGHRS, YFSETQ. The CDR3 runs 11 residues. CDR3 in amino acids: CASSIGETQYF. CDR3 in DNA: TGCGCCAGCAGCATCGGAGAGACCCAGTACTTC. Using reference TRBV5-1 and TRBJ2-5 for the parts outside the CDR3, the full variable domain is KAGVTQTPRYLIKTRGQQVTLSCSPISGHRSVSWYQQTPGQGLQFLFEYFSETQRNKGNFPGRFSGRQFSNSRSEMNVSTLELGDSALYLCASSIGETQYFGPGTRLLVL.

This chain connects TRBV7-9 to TRBJ1-2, with 7 bases lining up with TRBD1. The length of the CDR3 is 14 residues. The V gene's germline CDR1 is SEHNR and CDR2 FQNEAQ (reference sequence). Trimming cost V 5 bases and J 4 bases; bases outside gene matches: 7. The CDR3 loop is CASSPGGAGYGYTF. The CDR3 region has the DNA TGTGCCAGCAGCCCAGGGGGGGCGGGCTATGGCTACACCTTC.

V gene TRBV5-6 combines with J gene TRBJ1-2; D ambiguous. The V gene lost 5 bases and the J gene lost 4 bases, with 15 bases spanning the gap. CDR1 and CDR2 from the germline V gene are SGHDT and YYEEEE. CDR3 size: 14 residues. DNA for the CDR3: TGTGCCAGCAGTACCCGTGTGGGCGGCTATGGCTACACCTTC. It is translated as CASSTRVGGYGYTF.

This chain joins TRBV4-1 and TRBJ2-5; perhaps TRBD1 as D (6 bases). This CDR3 spans 13 amino acids. Trimming pared 4 bases from V and 6 bases from J, leaving 12 bases between. Germline V gene sequence: CDR1 MGHRA, CDR2 YSYEKL. This chain's CDR3 is CASSLQGRQTQYF. In nucleotides, the CDR3 is TGCGCCAGCAGCCTCCAGGGGAGACAGACCCAGTACTTC.

This chain connects TRBV6-5 to TRBJ2-7, with 7 bases lining up with TRBD2. The CDR3 covers 13 residues. CDR1 and CDR2 from the germline V gene are MNHEY and SVGAGI. Unmatched junction bases numbered 12, after V lost 7 bases and J lost 9 bases. The CDR3 here is CASNGGRAGAQYF. CDR3 DNA: TGTGCCAGCAACGGTGGGAGGGCGGGAGCGCAGTACTTC.

The gene calls are TRBV6-5 and TRBJ2-7, with no clear D. The germline V gene encodes CDR1 MNHEY and CDR2 SVGAGI. Trimming stripped 5 bases from V and 4 bases from J, with 6 bases between. The CDR3 consists of 11 residues. The CDR3 sequence is CASSDGYEQYF. The CDR3 DNA reads as TGTGCCAGCAGTGACGGTTACGAGCAGTACTTC.

This clone occurred once. The CDR3 DNA reads as TGCGCCAGCAGGGCCGGGACAGGGGCGGGAGAGCAGTACTTC. It encodes CASRAGTGAGEQYF. V gene TRBV4-1 combines with J gene TRBJ2-7, with 10 nucleotides matching TRBD1. CDR1 and CDR2 (germline): MGHRA, YSYEKL. The CDR3 has 14 residues. Germline trimming cut 6 bases from V and 7 bases from J; bases unmatched to any gene: 9.